The TCR beta chain under discussion was sequenced for a study of human CD4 T cells and Enterobacteriaceae. Notes on the study in general: Ex vivo reactivity came only from nucleotide matches to CFSE-low cultures.

A remark on this clone: Its antigen is currently unknown.

Memory CD4+ T cells were sorted as all CD4+ cells except CD45RA+CCR7+CD95- naive cells, over 95% pure. The protocol was immunoSEQ multiplex PCR, while the TCRdb copy is restricted to in-frame clones and leaves out a portion. Here the sample spans about 27,000 clones, roughly 80% being singletons. Germline V gene sequence: CDR1 SQVTM, CDR2 ANQGSEA. This CDR3 comprises 12 residues. Trimming pared 4 bases from V and 5 bases from J, leaving 11 bases between. The sequence was collected from a human donor in good health. The genes are TRBV29-1 and TRBJ1-1; D gene uncertain. The sample taken for sequencing was memory CD4+ T cells from blood. The CDR3 loop reads CSVVEGRTEAFF. Written as DNA, the CDR3 is TGCAGCGTTGTTGAAGGGCGGACTGAAGCTTTCTTT.